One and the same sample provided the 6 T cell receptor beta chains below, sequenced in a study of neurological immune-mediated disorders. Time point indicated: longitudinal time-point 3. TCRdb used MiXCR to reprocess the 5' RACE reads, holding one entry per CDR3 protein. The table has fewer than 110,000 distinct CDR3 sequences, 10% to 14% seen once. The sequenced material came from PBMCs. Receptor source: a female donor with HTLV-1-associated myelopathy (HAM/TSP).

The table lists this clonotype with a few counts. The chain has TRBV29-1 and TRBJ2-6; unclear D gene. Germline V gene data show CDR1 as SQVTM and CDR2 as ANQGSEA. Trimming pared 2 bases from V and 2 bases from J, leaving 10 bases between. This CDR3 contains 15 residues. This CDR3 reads CSVELGRAGANVLTF. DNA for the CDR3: TGCAGCGTTGAACTTGGAAGGGCTGGGGCCAACGTCCTGACTTTC.

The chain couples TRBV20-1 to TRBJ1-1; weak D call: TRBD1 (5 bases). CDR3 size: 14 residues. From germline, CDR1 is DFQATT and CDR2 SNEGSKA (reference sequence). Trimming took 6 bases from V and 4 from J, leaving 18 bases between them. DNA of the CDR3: TGCAGTGCCCCGGGCGGCAGGGCGCTCACTGAAGCTTTCTTT. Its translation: CSAPGGRALTEAFF.

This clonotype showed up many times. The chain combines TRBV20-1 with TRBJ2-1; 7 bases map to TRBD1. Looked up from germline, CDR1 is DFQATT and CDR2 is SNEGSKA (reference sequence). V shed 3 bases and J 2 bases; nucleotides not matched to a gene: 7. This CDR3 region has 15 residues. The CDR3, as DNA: TGCAGTGCTAGCTCGGGACAGCGAACCTACAATGAGCAGTTCTTC. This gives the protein CSASSGQRTYNEQFF.

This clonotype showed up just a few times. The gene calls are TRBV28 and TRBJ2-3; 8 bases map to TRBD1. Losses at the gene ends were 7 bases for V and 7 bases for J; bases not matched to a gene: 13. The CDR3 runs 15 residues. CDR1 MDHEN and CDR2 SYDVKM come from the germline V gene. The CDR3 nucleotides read TGTGCCAGCAAAGAAGGACAGGGCTTCGGGAATACGCAGTATTTT. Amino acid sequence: CASKEGQGFGNTQYF.

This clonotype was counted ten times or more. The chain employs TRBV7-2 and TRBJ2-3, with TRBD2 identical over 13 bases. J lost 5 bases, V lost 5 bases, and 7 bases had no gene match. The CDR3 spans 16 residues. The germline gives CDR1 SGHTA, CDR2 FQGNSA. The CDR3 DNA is TGTGCCAGCAGCCAGTTACTAGCGGGGGGGAAAGATACGCAGTATTTT. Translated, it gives CASSQLLAGGKDTQYF.

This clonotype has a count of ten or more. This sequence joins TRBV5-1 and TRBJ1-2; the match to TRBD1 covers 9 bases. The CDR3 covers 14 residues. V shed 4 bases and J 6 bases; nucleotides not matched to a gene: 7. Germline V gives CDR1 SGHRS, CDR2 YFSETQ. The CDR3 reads CASSLDRGTNGYTF. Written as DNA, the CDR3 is TGCGCCAGCAGCCTAGACAGGGGGACGAATGGCTACACCTTC.